This passage covers 8 T cell receptor beta chains from one sample sequenced in a study of blood T cell repertoires in COVID-19. The data were produced by immunoSEQ multiplex PCR, yet TCRdb's version contains in-frame clones alone and is incomplete. Of a few hundred thousand clones listed, roughly 80% are singletons. Sequences were obtained from peripheral blood. The receptors here all came from a woman younger than 35 with acute or convalescent COVID-19.

This chain joins TRBV27 and TRBJ2-3, with a weak D call TRBD2 (5 bases). The CDR3 runs 14 residues. Germline lookup yields CDR1 MNHEY and CDR2 SMNVEV (reference sequence). Trimming left V 5 bases short and J 6 bases short, with 15 bases between. The CDR3 is CASSPRGVLDTQYF. The CDR3 DNA is TGTGCCAGCAGTCCACGGGGAGTTTTGGATACGCAGTATTTT.

This chain uses TRBV27 with TRBJ2-3; TRBD2 matches at 11 bases. Germline loops: CDR1 MNHEY, CDR2 SMNVEV (reference sequence). There are 16 residues in the CDR3. Germline trimming cut 5 bases from V and 6 bases from J; bases unmatched to any gene: 10. The DNA for the CDR3 is TGTGCCAGCAGTACATTGACTAGCGGGAACGAGGATACGCAGTATTTT. Translation gives CASSTLTSGNEDTQYF.

This chain uses TRBV28 with TRBJ2-7; 14 bases align to TRBD2. This CDR3 spans 19 amino acids. Germline V gives CDR1 MDHEN, CDR2 SYDVKM. V was pared by 5 bases and J by 0 bases, with 12 bases of the junction left unmatched. Here the CDR3 DNA reads TGTGCCAGCAGTCCCGGACTAGCGGGAGGTCGGAGAAGCTCCTACGAGCAGTACTTC. Translation gives CASSPGLAGGRRSSYEQYF.

The chain couples TRBV19 to TRBJ2-1; TRBD1 aligns across 8 bases. The CDR3 loop spans 16 amino acids. The trim removed 4 bases at V and 1 base at J, leaving 6 bases unmatched. Per germline, CDR1 LNHDA and CDR2 SQIVND (reference sequence). The CDR3 nucleotides read TGTGCCAGTAGTACCGGGACAGGACATTCCTACAATGAGCAGTTCTTC. Protein sequence: CASSTGTGHSYNEQFF.

The V call is TRBV3-1 (or the pseudogene TRBV3-2), the J call TRBJ2-5, with D unclear. The ends were cut back, 1 base at V and 7 bases at J, with 10 bases in the middle. The CDR3 is made up of 13 amino acids. Per the germline V gene, CDR1 is LGHDT and CDR2 is YNNKEL (reference sequence). CDR3 protein: CASSQVRVWTQYF. The CDR3 DNA is TGTGCCAGCAGCCAAGTCCGGGTTTGGACCCAGTACTTC.

The rearrangement uses TRBV27 and TRBJ2-7, with TRBD1 matching over 7 bases. CDR3 length equals 15 residues. The trim removed 7 bases at V and 5 bases at J, leaving 14 bases unmatched. Per germline, CDR1 MNHEY and CDR2 SMNVEV (reference sequence). CDR3 DNA sequence: TGTGCCAGCACCCTAACAGGGGAAAGGTCTAACGAGCAGTACTTC. Encoded protein: CASTLTGERSNEQYF.

V gene TRBV5-4 combines with J gene TRBJ2-1, with 7 bases fitting TRBD2. V gave up 4 bases and J gave up 5 bases; unmatched junction bases: 12. Germline assignment: CDR1 SGHNT and CDR2 YYREEE (reference sequence). CDR3 size: 16 residues. CDR3 nucleotide sequence: TGTGCCAGCAGCCAACCCACTAGCGCGCCTGACAATGAGCAGTTCTTC. It translates to CASSQPTSAPDNEQFF.

This clone was seen a few times. The chain employs TRBV5-5 and TRBJ1-4; 7 nucleotides align to TRBD1. The CDR3 is 14 amino acids. With 3 bases clipped from V and 4 bases from J, the junction kept 3 bases outside the gene matches. The germline V gene has CDR1 SGHKS and CDR2 YYEKEE (reference sequence). DNA for the CDR3: TGTGCCAGCAGCTCGGGACAGCTTAATGAAAAACTGTTTTTT. Translation gives CASSSGQLNEKLFF.